The source of this T cell receptor beta chain is a study of identical twins. This clonotype was observed a handful of times. Its specificity is unknown. V gave up 6 bases and J gave up 1 base, with 18 bases separating them. Germline V gene sequence: CDR1 MNHNS, CDR2 SASEGT. The CDR3 totals 16 residues. From the 5' RACE reads, TCRdb called clonotypes with MiXCR, one entry per CDR3 protein. This sample has 200,000 to 300,000 distinct CDR3 sequences; 10% occur once, and the top ten carry 9% to 10%. Overall study findings and caveats: Beta out-of-frame sequences showed weaker excess twin sharing.

The sequenced sample consisted of memory T cells sorted from blood. This clonotype originated in a man between 45 and 60 years old in good health. The chain joins TRBV6-1 to TRBJ1-1; D uncertain. As DNA, the CDR3 is TGTGCCAGCAGCCCCCGATCCGAGGGTGCGAACACTGAAGCTTTCTTT. This gives the protein CASSPRSEGANTEAFF.